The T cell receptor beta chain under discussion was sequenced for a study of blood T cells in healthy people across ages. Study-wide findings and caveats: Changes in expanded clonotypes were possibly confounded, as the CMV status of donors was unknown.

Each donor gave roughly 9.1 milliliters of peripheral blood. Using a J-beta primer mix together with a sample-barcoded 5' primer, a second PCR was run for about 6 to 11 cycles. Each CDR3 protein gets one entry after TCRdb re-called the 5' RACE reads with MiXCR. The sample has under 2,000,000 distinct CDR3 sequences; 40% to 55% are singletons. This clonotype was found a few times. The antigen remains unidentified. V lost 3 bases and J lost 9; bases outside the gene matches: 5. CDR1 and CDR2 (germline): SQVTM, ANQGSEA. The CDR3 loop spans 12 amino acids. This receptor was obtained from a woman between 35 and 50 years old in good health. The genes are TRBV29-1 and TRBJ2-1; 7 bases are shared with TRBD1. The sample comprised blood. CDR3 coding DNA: TGCAGCGTTGAGGGGACAGTCAGTGAGCAGTTCTTC. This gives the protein CSVEGTVSEQFF.